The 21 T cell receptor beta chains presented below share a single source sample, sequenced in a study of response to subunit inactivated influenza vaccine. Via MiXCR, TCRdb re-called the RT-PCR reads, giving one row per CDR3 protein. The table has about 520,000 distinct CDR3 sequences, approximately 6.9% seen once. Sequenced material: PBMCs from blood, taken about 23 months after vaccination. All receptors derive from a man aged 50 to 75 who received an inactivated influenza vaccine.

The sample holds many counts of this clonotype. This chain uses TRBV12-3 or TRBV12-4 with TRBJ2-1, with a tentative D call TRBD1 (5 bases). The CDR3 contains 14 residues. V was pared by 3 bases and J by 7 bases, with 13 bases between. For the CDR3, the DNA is TGTGCCAGCAGTTTTGCGACAGTGGGGAATGAGCAGTTCTTC. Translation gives CASSFATVGNEQFF.

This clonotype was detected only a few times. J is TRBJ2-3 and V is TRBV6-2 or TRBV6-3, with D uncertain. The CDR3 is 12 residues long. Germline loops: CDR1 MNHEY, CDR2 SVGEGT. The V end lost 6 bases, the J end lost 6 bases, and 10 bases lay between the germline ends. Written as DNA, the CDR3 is TGTGCCAGCAGACACTTGGGGGATACGCAGTATTTT. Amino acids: CASRHLGDTQYF.

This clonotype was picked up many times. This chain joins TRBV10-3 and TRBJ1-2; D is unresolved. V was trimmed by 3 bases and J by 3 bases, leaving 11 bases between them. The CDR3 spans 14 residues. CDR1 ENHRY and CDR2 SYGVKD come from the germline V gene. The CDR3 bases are TGTGCCATCAGTGACTCAAAGGAAGACTATGGCTACACCTTC. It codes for CAISDSKEDYGYTF.

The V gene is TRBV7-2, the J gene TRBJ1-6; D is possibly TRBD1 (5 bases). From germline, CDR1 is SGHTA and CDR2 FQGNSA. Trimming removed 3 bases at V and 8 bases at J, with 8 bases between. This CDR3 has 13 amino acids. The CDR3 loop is CASSFQTDSPLHF. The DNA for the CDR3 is TGTGCCAGCAGCTTCCAGACAGATTCACCCCTCCACTTT.

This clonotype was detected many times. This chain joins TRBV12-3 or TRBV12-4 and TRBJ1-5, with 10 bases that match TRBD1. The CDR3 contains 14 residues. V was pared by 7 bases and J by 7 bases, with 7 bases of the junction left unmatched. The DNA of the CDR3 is TGTGCCAGCACCCGACAGGGGGCACGACAGCCCCAGCATTTT. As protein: CASTRQGARQPQHF.

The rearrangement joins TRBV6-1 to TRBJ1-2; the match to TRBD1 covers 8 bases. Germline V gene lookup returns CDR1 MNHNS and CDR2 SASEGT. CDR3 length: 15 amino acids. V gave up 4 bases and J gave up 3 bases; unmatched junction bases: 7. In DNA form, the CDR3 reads TGTGCCAGCAGTGGAGATCGACAGGGGCACTATGGCTACACCTTC. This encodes CASSGDRQGHYGYTF.

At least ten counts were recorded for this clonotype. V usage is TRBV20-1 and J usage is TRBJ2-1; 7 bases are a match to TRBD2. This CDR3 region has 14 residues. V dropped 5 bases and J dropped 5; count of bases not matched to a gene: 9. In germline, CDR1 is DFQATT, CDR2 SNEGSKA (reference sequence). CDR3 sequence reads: CSAPHPGRDNEQFF. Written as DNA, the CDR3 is TGCAGTGCTCCCCACCCGGGGAGGGACAATGAGCAGTTCTTC.

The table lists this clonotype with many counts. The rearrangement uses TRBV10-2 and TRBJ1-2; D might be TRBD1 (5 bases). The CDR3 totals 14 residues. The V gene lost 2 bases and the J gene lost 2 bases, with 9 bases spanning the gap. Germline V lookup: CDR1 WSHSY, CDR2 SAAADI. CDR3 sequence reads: CASSEGAGNYGYTF. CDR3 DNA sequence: TGCGCCAGCAGTGAGGGGGCAGGGAACTATGGCTACACCTTC.

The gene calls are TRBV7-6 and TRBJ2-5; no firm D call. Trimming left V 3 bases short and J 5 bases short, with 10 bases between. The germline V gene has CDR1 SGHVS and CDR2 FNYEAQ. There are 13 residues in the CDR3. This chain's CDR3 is CASSFGFSETQYF. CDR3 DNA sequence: TGTGCCAGCAGCTTTGGGTTTTCGGAGACCCAGTACTTC. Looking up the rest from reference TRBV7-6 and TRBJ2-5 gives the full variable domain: GAGVSQSPRYKVTKRGQDVALRCDPISGHVSLYWYRQALGQGPEFLTYFNYEAQQDKSGLPNDRFSAERPEGSISTLTIQRTEQRDSAMYRCASSFGFSETQYFGPGTRLLVL.

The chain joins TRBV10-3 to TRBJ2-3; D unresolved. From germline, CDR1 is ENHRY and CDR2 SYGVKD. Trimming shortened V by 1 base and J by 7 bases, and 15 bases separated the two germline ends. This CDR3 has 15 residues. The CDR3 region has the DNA TGTGCCATCAGTGAGTTAGCTGCCAGCTCATATACGCAGTATTTT. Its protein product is CAISELAASSYTQYF.

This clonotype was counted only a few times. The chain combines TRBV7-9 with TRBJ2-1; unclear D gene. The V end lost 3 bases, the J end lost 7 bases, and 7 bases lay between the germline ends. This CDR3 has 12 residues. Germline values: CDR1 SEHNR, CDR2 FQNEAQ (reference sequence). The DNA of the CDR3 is TGTGCCAGCAGCTTTACCTGGAATGAGCAGTTCTTC. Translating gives CASSFTWNEQFF.

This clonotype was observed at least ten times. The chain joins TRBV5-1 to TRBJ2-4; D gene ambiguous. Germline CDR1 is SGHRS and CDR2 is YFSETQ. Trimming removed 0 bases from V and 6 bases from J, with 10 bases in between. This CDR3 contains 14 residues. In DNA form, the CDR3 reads TGCGCCAGCAGCTTGGCGGGCGGTTTAAACATTCAGTACTTC. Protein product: CASSLAGGLNIQYF. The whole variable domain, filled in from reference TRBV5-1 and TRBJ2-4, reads KAGVTQTPRYLIKTRGQQVTLSCSPISGHRSVSWYQQTPGQGLQFLFEYFSETQRNKGNFPGRFSGRQFSNSRSEMNVSTLELGDSALYLCASSLAGGLNIQYFGAGTRLSVL.

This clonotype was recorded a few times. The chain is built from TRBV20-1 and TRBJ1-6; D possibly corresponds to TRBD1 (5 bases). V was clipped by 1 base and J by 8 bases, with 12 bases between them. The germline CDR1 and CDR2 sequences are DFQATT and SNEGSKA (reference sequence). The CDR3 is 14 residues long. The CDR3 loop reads CSARVSGGDSPLHF. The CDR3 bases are TGCAGTGCTAGAGTTTCGGGGGGAGATTCACCCCTCCACTTT.

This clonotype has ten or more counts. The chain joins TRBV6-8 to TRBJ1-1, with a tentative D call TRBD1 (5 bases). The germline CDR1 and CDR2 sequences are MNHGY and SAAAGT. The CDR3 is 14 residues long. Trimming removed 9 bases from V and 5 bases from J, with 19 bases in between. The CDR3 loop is CARFSGWVKTEAFF. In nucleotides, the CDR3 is TGTGCCAGATTCTCAGGGTGGGTAAAAACTGAAGCTTTCTTT.

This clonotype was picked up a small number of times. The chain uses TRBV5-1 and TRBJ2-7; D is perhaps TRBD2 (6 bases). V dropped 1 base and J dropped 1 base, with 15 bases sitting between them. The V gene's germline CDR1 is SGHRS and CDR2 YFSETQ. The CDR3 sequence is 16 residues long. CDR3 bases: TGCGCCAGCAGCTTGACCCCGGGAGCTGGGTCCTACGAGCAGTACTTC. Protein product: CASSLTPGAGSYEQYF.

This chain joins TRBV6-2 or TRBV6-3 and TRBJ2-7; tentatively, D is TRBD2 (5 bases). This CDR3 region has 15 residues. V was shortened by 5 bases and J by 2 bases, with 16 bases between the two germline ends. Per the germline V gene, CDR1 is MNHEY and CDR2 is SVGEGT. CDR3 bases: TGTGCCAGCAGTCCAGATAGCGTCAGGACCTACGAGCAGTACTTC. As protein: CASSPDSVRTYEQYF.

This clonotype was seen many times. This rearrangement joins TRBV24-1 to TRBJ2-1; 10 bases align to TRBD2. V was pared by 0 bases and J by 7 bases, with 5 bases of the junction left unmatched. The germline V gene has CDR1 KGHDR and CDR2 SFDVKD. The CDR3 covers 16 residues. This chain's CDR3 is CATSDLGSGRVNEQFF. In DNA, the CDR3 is TGTGCCACCAGTGATTTGGGCAGCGGGAGGGTAAATGAGCAGTTCTTC.

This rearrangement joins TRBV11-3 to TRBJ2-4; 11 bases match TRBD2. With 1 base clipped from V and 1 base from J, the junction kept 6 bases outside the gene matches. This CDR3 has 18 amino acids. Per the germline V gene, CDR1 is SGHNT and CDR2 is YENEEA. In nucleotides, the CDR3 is TGTGCCAGCAGCTTAGGGTCGGGACTAGCGGTGGCCAAAAACATTCAGTACTTC. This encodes CASSLGSGLAVAKNIQYF.

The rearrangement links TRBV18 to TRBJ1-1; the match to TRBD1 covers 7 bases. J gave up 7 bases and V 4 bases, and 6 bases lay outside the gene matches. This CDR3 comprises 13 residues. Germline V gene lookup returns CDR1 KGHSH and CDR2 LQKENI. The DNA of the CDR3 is TGTGCCAGCTCACTTACAGGGGCAGGTGAAGCTTTCTTT. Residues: CASSLTGAGEAFF.

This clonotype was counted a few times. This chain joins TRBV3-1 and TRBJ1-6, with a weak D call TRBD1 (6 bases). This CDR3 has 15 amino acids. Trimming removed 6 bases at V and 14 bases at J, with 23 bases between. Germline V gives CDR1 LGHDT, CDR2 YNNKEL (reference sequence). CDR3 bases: TGTGCCAGCAGTCACCCCGGGACACCGTTGGTGGCCCTCCACTTT. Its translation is CASSHPGTPLVALHF.

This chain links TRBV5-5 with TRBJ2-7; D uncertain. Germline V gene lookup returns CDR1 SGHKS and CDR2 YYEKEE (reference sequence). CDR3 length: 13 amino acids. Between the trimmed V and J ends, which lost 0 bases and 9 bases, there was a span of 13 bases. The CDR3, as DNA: TGTGCCAGCAGCTTGGAGGGCCTATGGGGGCAGTACTTC. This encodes CASSLEGLWGQYF.